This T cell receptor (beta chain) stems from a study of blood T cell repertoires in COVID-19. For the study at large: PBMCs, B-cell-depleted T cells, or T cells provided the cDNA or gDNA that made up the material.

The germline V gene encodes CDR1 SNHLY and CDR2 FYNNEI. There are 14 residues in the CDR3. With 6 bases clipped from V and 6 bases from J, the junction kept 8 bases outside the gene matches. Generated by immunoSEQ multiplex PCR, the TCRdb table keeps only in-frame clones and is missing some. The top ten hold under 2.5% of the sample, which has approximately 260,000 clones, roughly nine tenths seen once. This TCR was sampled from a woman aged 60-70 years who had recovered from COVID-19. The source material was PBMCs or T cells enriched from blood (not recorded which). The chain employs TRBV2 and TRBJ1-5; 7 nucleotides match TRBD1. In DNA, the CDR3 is TGTGCCAGCAGCGCGACAGGGTGGGCTCAGCCCCAGCATTTT. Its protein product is CASSATGWAQPQHF.